The 21 T cell receptor beta chains below all came from one sample that was sequenced in a study of cytomegalovirus exposure and HLA in healthy donors. This PCR relied on a set of 60 Vbeta primers and 13 Jbeta primers. TCRdb keeps only in-frame clones here, not all; method: immunoSEQ multiplex PCR. The sample includes about 160,000 clones, approximately 80% seen only once; the top ten take around 1.9%. The specimen sequenced was PBMCs. These TCRs come from a man in his late teens or twenties in good health and CMV-seronegative.

The chain is built from TRBV6-6 and TRBJ1-2; TRBD1 agrees at 8 bases. The length of the CDR3 is 14 residues. With V trimmed by 2 bases and J by 6 bases, 5 bases remained unmatched. Germline V lookup: CDR1 MNHNY, CDR2 SVGAGI (reference sequence). This CDR3 is CASSYGDRLNGYTF. The CDR3 DNA is TGTGCCAGCAGTTACGGGGACAGGCTTAATGGCTACACCTTC.

V is TRBV6-5 and J is TRBJ1-2, with 7 bases aligning to TRBD1. CDR1 is MNHEY and CDR2 is SVGAGI in the germline V gene. With V trimmed by 5 bases and J by 7 bases, 13 bases remained unmatched. The CDR3 covers 15 residues. The CDR3 reads CASSTRDSGSGGYTF. The DNA for the CDR3 is TGTGCCAGCAGTACGCGGGACAGTGGGTCTGGTGGCTACACCTTC.

This chain connects TRBV9 to TRBJ2-3; 7 positions match TRBD2. Germline V gene lookup returns CDR1 SGDLS and CDR2 YYNGEE. The CDR3 has 16 residues. V was pared by 3 bases and J by 7 bases, with 14 bases of the junction left unmatched. CDR3 in DNA: TGTGCCAGCAGCGCCGGGGGAGGGAACCCGGAGCATACGCAGTATTTT. This translates into CASSAGGGNPEHTQYF.

The chain links TRBV6-5 to TRBJ2-2, with 8 nucleotides matching TRBD2. CDR1 and CDR2 from the germline V gene are MNHEY and SVGAGI. The CDR3 runs to 16 residues. V was pared by 2 bases and J by 7 bases, with 9 bases of the junction left unmatched. CDR3 protein: CASSYTPGGRGGELFF. The CDR3 DNA is TGTGCCAGCAGTTACACCCCGGGGGGGCGTGGCGGGGAGCTGTTTTTT.

The CDR3 coding sequence is TGTGCCAGCAGCCATAGGGACAGAGAAACCGGGGAGCTGTTTTTT. It yields the protein CASSHRDRETGELFF. The gene calls are TRBV4-2 and TRBJ2-2; 7 bases are a match to TRBD1. J lost 5 bases, V lost 3 bases, and 6 bases had no gene match. The CDR3 is made up of 15 amino acids. CDR1 is LGHNA and CDR2 is YNFKEQ in the germline V gene.

The genes are TRBV29-1 and TRBJ1-4; 10 nucleotides match TRBD1. The CDR3 is 15 amino acids. Germline V gene sequence: CDR1 SQVTM, CDR2 ANQGSEA. J was trimmed by 7 bases and V by 6 bases; bases with no gene match: 11. The CDR3 bases are TGCAGCGTAATGAGCTGGACAGGGGGATTTGAAAAACTGTTTTTT. The encoded protein is CSVMSWTGGFEKLFF. The whole variable domain, remainder taken from reference TRBV29-1 and TRBJ1-4, is SAVISQKPSRDICQRGTSLTIQCQVDSQVTMMFWYRQQPGQSLTLIATANQGSEATYESGFVIDKFPISRPNLTFSTLTVSNMSPEDSSIYLCSVMSWTGGFEKLFFGSGTQLSVL.

The chain uses TRBV9 and TRBJ2-7; 7 bases map to TRBD2. The CDR3 has 15 amino acids. Germline CDR1 and CDR2: SGDLS and YYNGEE. V lost 3 bases, J lost 7 bases, and 13 bases stayed unmatched. CDR3: CASSASGTGQVEQYF. The CDR3 DNA sequence: TGTGCCAGCAGCGCAAGCGGGACTGGGCAGGTGGAGCAGTACTTC.

With respect to this clone: The sample contains more than one DNA sequence encoding this CDR3. This chain joins TRBV7-9 and TRBJ2-5; maybe TRBD1 (6 bases). CDR1 and CDR2 (germline): SEHNR, FQNEAQ (reference sequence). V was cut by 3 bases and J by 4 bases, with 12 bases left in between. The CDR3 contains 14 residues. CDR3: CASSLPQGRETQYF. The CDR3 nucleotides are TGTGCCAGCAGCTTGCCACAGGGACGAGAGACCCAGTACTTC.

V and J are TRBV4-1 and TRBJ2-3; no clear D. V lost 3 bases and J 3 bases, leaving 13 bases between the germline ends. CDR1 and CDR2 (germline): MGHRA, YSYEKL. CDR3 length: 15 residues. CDR3 sequence reads: CASSQELPGTDTQYF. CDR3 sequence (DNA): TGCGCCAGCAGCCAGGAGCTCCCTGGGACAGATACGCAGTATTTT.

As DNA, the CDR3 is TGTGCCAGCAGCTCACTAGTTCCTCTCAGCACAGATACGCAGTATTTT. It yields the protein CASSSLVPLSTDTQYF. The chain recombines TRBV5-4 with TRBJ2-3; tentatively, D is TRBD2 (5 bases). V dropped 3 bases and J dropped 0 bases, with 14 bases sitting between them. Looked up from germline, CDR1 is SGHNT and CDR2 is YYREEE (reference sequence). The CDR3 length is 16 residues.

The genes are TRBV4-1 and TRBJ1-2, with D possibly being TRBD1 (5 bases). Germline-derived CDR1 and CDR2 are MGHRA and YSYEKL. The CDR3 has 13 amino acids. The V and J ends lost 4 bases and 2 bases respectively, with 8 bases between them. The CDR3 region is CASSPTENYGYTF. The CDR3 nucleotides read TGCGCCAGCAGCCCGACAGAAAACTATGGCTACACCTTC.

The rearrangement joins TRBV2 to TRBJ1-2; D is ambiguous. V was pared by 3 bases and J by 0 bases, with 5 bases between. The CDR3 runs to 13 residues. Per the germline V gene, CDR1 is SNHLY and CDR2 is FYNNEI. The CDR3, as DNA: TGTGCCAGCAGTGATAGTACTAACTATGGCTACACCTTC. Protein product: CASSDSTNYGYTF.

The gene calls are TRBV2 and TRBJ2-3; 10 bases map to TRBD2. There are 16 residues in the CDR3. The germline V gene has CDR1 SNHLY and CDR2 FYNNEI. The ends lost 3 bases at V and 0 bases at J; junction bases unmatched: 3. The CDR3 loop is CASSEGLATSTDTQYF. The CDR3 DNA reads TGTGCCAGCAGTGAGGGACTAGCGACTAGCACAGATACGCAGTATTTT.

The chain joins TRBV11-2 to TRBJ2-7, with 8 bases that match TRBD1. Germline V gene sequence: CDR1 SGHAT, CDR2 FQNNGV. After removal of 4 bases from V and 6 bases from J, the junction contained 11 bases not matched to a gene. The CDR3 is made up of 15 amino acids. The CDR3 nucleotides read TGTGCCAGCAGCTCGCTCGTGACAGGGGTTGCCGAGCAGTACTTC. This encodes CASSSLVTGVAEQYF.

The chain links TRBV10-1 to TRBJ1-5; TRBD1 aligns across 7 bases. Per germline, CDR1 WNHNN and CDR2 SYGVQD (reference sequence). Germline trimming cut 1 base from V and 0 bases from J; bases unmatched to any gene: 12. The length of the CDR3 is 19 residues. CDR3 residues: CASSEWGRGAFYSNQPQHF. In DNA form, the CDR3 reads TGCGCCAGCAGTGAGTGGGGCAGGGGGGCCTTCTATAGCAATCAGCCCCAGCATTTT.

The chain recombines TRBV19 with TRBJ2-1, with 12 bases aligning to TRBD2. The CDR3 totals 15 residues. Germline V gives CDR1 LNHDA, CDR2 SQIVND (reference sequence). With 4 bases clipped from V and 6 bases from J, the junction kept 4 bases outside the gene matches. CDR3 nucleotides: TGTGCCAGTAGTAGACTAGCGGGAGTCCGCAATGAGCAGTTCTTC. Translated, it gives CASSRLAGVRNEQFF. Full variable domain (remainder filled in from reference TRBV19 and TRBJ2-1): DGGITQSPKYLFRKEGQNVTLSCEQNLNHDAMYWYRQDPGQGLRLIYYSQIVNDFQKGDIAEGYSVSREKKESFPLTVTSAQKNPTAFYLCASSRLAGVRNEQFFGPGTRLTVL.

This clone was recorded once. V gene TRBV11-3 combines with J gene TRBJ2-5, with D perhaps matching TRBD1 (5 bases). Near its end, the DNA agrees better with TRBJ2-7, so the J call may be wrong. The CDR3 sequence is 13 residues long. CDR1 and CDR2 from the germline V gene are SGHNT and YENEEA. DNA for the CDR3: TGTGCCAGCAGCGCAACAGGCTCCTACGAGCAGTACTTC. This translates into CASSATGSYEQYF.

The rearrangement links TRBV7-6 to TRBJ1-5, with 7 bases matching TRBD1. The trim removed 5 bases at V and 1 base at J, leaving 2 bases unmatched. This CDR3 spans 14 amino acids. The germline gives CDR1 SGHVS, CDR2 FNYEAQ. The CDR3 loop reads CASSIQGSNQPQHF. DNA of the CDR3: TGTGCCAGCAGCATACAGGGGAGCAATCAGCCCCAGCATTTT.

The V call is TRBV5-1, the J call TRBJ1-1; TRBD1 might be the D (5 bases). The CDR3 consists of 14 residues. Trimming left V 0 bases short and J 3 bases short, with 9 bases between. From germline, CDR1 is SGHRS and CDR2 YFSETQ. CDR3 protein: CASSLEGVYTEAFF. The CDR3 bases are TGCGCCAGCAGCTTGGAAGGGGTATACACTGAAGCTTTCTTT.

V usage is TRBV10-3 and J usage is TRBJ1-1; 7 nucleotides line up with TRBD1. In germline, CDR1 is ENHRY, CDR2 SYGVKD. Unmatched junction bases numbered 3, after V lost 0 bases and J lost 5 bases. The length of the CDR3 is 14 residues. The CDR3 DNA follows: TGTGCCATCAGTGAGTCGACAGGGCGGACTGAAGCTTTCTTT. It encodes CAISESTGRTEAFF.

V and J are TRBV11-2 and TRBJ1-2; perhaps TRBD1 as D (5 bases). V lost 4 bases to trimming and J lost 4 bases, with 16 bases between them. The CDR3 has 15 amino acids. Germline CDR1 SGHAT, CDR2 FQNNGV. CDR3 bases: TGTGCCAGCAGCTCCCTCCGCAGGGATGGCTATGGCTACACCTTC. Translated: CASSSLRRDGYGYTF. Full variable domain (missing parts from reference TRBV11-2 and TRBJ1-2): EAGVAQSPRYKIIEKRQSVAFWCNPISGHATLYWYQQILGQGPKLLIQFQNNGVVDDSQLPKDRFSAERLKGVDSTLKIQPAKLEDSAVYLCASSSLRRDGYGYTFGSGTRLTVV.